Listed below are T cell receptor beta chains from one sample, sequenced in a study of shared clonotypes between healthy human individuals. Profiling relied on immunoSEQ multiplex PCR, and the TCRdb table lists in-frame clones only, not all of them. The sample includes some 900,000 clones, 76% of them seen just once. Sequenced material: memory CD4+ T cells sorted from blood. The receptors were gathered from a young man in good health. CDR3s leave out the opening cysteine and the closing phenylalanine or tryptophan.

TRBV9	TRBJ2-1	ASSVDGGAVNEQF
TRBV6-5	TRBJ1-1	ASSYSPRNTEAF
TRBV10-3	TRBJ2-1	AISESAGQRSEQF
TRBV10-3	TRBJ2-3	AIRPGPTDTQY
TRBV15	TRBJ1-3	ATSRDRGDTIY
TRBV19	TRBJ1-4	ASSIRVPEEKLF
TRBV9	TRBJ1-2	ASSAGQSYGYT
TRBV30	TRBJ2-5	AWNLAGGVETQY
TRBV28	TRBJ1-2	ASSLIQGGYGYT
TRBV4-1	TRBJ1-1	ASSQERTGTEAF
TRBV27	TRBJ2-7	ASSSRYLGRLYEQY
TRBV15	TRBJ1-1	ATSSGGGTGPWNTEAF
TRBV28	TRBJ1-5	ASISGGLGQPQH
TRBV6-5	TRBJ1-2	ASSLLGNYGYT
TRBV15	TRBJ1-1	ATSRDQQSAF
TRBV6-1	TRBJ1-1	ASRMEKLAAF
TRBV6-5	TRBJ2-7	ASSSGGQARYEQY
TRBV10-1	TRBJ1-1	ASSETPRDTEAF
TRBV2	TRBJ1-5	ASSKLLPRTGLSDQPQH
TRBV7-2	TRBJ2-2	ASSLRGTVGELF
TRBV11-2	TRBJ2-7	ASSLMGSGRLSYEQY
TRBV13	TRBJ2-7	ASSRSGPAGQY
TRBV5-4	TRBJ2-7	ASSLASGGSYEQY
TRBV18	TRBJ1-2	ASSPPNRGQHGYT
TRBV5-1	TRBJ1-4	ASTYNRPATNEKLF
TRBV28	TRBJ2-3	ASSLLASSTDTQY
TRBV6-1	TRBJ1-1	ASSGRKGDTEAF